Shown below are 9 T cell receptor beta chains from a single sample sequenced in a study of shared clonotypes between healthy human individuals. CD45RO-negative CD8 cells positively selected for CCR7 made up the naive population, which excluded terminally differentiated effector memory CD45RA+ cells. The protocol was immunoSEQ multiplex PCR, while the TCRdb copy is restricted to in-frame clones and leaves out a portion. The data contain roughly 2.1 million clones, roughly 91% of them singletons. The sequencing input was naive CD8+ T cells from PBMCs. The receptor source for this set is a man younger than 30 in good health. Some clones in this sample may be carry-over from other donors' samples.

The rearrangement uses TRBV5-1 and TRBJ2-7, with 13 bases identical to TRBD2. Trimming at V came to 4 bases and at J to 8 bases, leaving 6 bases not matched to a gene. This CDR3 has 14 amino acids. CDR1 SGHRS and CDR2 YFSETQ come from the germline V gene. Here the CDR3 reads CASSLGLAGEQQYF. The CDR3 region has the DNA TGCGCCAGCAGCCTAGGACTAGCGGGAGAACAGCAGTACTTC.

The CDR3 bases are TGTGCCAGCAGCTTGGCCCCCGACGCCGTCACCTACGAGCAGTACTTC. It specifies CASSLAPDAVTYEQYF. The chain carries TRBV5-4 and TRBJ2-7; no firm D call. This CDR3 region has 16 residues. V was cut by 0 bases and J by 2 bases, with 15 bases left in between. CDR1 and CDR2 from the germline V gene are SGHNT and YYREEE (reference sequence).

The J gene is TRBJ2-5, the V gene TRBV11-2, with D possibly being TRBD1 (5 bases). The ends were cut back, 1 base at V and 7 bases at J, with 16 bases in the middle. The germline V gene has CDR1 SGHAT and CDR2 FQNNGV. The CDR3 runs to 15 residues. Here the CDR3 DNA reads TGTGCCAGCAGCTTAGTGACAGACGGTTTCGGGACCCAGTACTTC. Protein sequence: CASSLVTDGFGTQYF.

In DNA form, the CDR3 reads TGTGCCAGCAGCGGCAGGGGGTATACGCAGTATTTT. It specifies CASSGRGYTQYF. This chain uses TRBV9 with TRBJ2-3; 7 positions agree with TRBD1. V lost 3 bases and J lost 7; bases outside the gene matches: 2. CDR3 length equals 12 residues. Per germline, CDR1 SGDLS and CDR2 YYNGEE.

CDR3 sequence: CASSQDTGGIIEQYF. As DNA, the CDR3 is TGCGCCAGCAGCCAAGATACCGGGGGGATTATCGAGCAGTACTTC. The genes are TRBV4-1 and TRBJ2-7; 7 bases align to TRBD2. Trimming removed 0 bases from V and 6 bases from J; junction bases left unmatched: 8. This CDR3 has 15 residues. Germline V gene lookup returns CDR1 MGHRA and CDR2 YSYEKL.

CDR3 amino acids: CASSPKMIGTENTEAFF. The DNA of the CDR3 is TGTGCCAGCAGCCCCAAAATGATCGGGACAGAGAACACTGAAGCTTTCTTT. The chain is built from TRBV7-8 and TRBJ1-1; 7 bases fit TRBD1. The length of the CDR3 is 17 residues. CDR1 and CDR2 (germline): SGHVS, FQNEAQ. After removal of 5 bases from V and 1 base from J, the junction contained 13 bases not matched to a gene.

The chain joins TRBV19 to TRBJ2-7, with 7 bases fitting TRBD1. The CDR3 has 13 residues. Germline V CDR1 and CDR2: LNHDA, SQIVND (reference sequence). Trimming took 5 bases from V and 4 from J; bases not matched to a gene: 5. In DNA, the CDR3 is TGTGCCAGTAGTGCCAAGACAGGGTACGAGCAGTACTTC. Translation gives CASSAKTGYEQYF.

This clone was counted a few times. The chain recombines TRBV30 with TRBJ1-1, with D unresolved. Germline-derived CDR1 and CDR2 are GTSNPN and SVGIG (reference sequence). V shed 2 bases and J shed 1 base, with 8 bases lying between them. This CDR3 is built from 13 residues. The CDR3 loop reads CAWSPQTNTEAFF. The CDR3 DNA is TGTGCCTGGAGTCCCCAGACGAACACTGAAGCTTTCTTT.

The gene calls are TRBV5-1 and TRBJ2-7; D is possibly TRBD1 (5 bases). V shed 4 bases and J shed 0 bases, with 14 bases lying between them. The CDR3 consists of 15 residues. Germline lookup yields CDR1 SGHRS and CDR2 YFSETQ. CDR3 DNA: TGCGCCAGCAGCCAAGACAGAGCCACCTCCTACGAGCAGTACTTC. Amino acids: CASSQDRATSYEQYF. The full variable domain, with the rest looked up from reference TRBV5-1 and TRBJ2-7, is KAGVTQTPRYLIKTRGQQVTLSCSPISGHRSVSWYQQTPGQGLQFLFEYFSETQRNKGNFPGRFSGRQFSNSRSEMNVSTLELGDSALYLCASSQDRATSYEQYFGPGTRLTVT.